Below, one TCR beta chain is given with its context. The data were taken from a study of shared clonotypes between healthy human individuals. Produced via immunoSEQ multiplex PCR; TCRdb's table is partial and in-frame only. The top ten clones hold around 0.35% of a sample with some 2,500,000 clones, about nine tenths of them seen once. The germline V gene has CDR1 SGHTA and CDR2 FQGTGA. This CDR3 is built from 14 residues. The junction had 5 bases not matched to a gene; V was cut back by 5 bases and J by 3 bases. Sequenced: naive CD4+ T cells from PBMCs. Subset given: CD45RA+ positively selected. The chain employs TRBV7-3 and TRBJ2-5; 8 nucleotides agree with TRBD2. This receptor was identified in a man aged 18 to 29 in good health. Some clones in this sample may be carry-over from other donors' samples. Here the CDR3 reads CASSAGTREETQYF. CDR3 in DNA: TGTGCCAGCAGCGCCGGGACTAGGGAAGAGACCCAGTACTTC.